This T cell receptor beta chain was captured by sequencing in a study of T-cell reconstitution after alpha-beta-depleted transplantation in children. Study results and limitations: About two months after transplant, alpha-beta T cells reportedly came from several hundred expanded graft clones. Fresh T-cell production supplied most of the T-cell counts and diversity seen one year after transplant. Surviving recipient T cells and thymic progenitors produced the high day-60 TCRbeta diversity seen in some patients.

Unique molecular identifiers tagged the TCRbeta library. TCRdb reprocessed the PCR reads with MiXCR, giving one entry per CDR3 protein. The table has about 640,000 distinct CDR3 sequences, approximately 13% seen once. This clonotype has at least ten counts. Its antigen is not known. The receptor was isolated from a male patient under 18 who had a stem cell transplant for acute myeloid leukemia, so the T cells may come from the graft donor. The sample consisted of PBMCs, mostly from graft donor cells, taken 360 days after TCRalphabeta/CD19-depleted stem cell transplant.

In nucleotides, the CDR3 is TGCAGTGCTAGAGATCCGGTCAGACAAGAGACCCAGTACTTC. It encodes CSARDPVRQETQYF. The V and J genes are TRBV20-1 and TRBJ2-5; D is undetermined. The CDR3 consists of 14 residues. V gave up 0 bases and J gave up 2 bases, with 10 bases separating them. Germline-derived CDR1 and CDR2 are DFQATT and SNEGSKA (reference sequence).